This TCR beta chain comes out of a study of human T cells and chemical hapten exposure (dated by TCRdb to about 2021). A note on the overall study: For sensitization, 2% DPC in acetone was applied to an approximately 2 cm by approximately 2 cm area of upper inner arm skin. This study followed changes in the peripheral blood TCR repertoire in vivo during primary and secondary sensitization of alopecia patients to the hapten diphenylcyclopropenone (DPC). Patch testing on the upper back used Finn chambers containing 0.01% DPC, with scoring done after 6 days according to International Contact Dermatitis Research Group standards. Weekly therapeutic DPC doses were additionally applied to the scalp of patients throughout the roughly 22-week study period. Blood samples were taken from patients before sensitization (week 0) and at 2, 6 and about 24 weeks after DPC sensitization. Libraries were combined into a pool for sequencing, and differences in TCR yield between samples came mainly from small differences in library volumes within the pool. Blood for TCR sequencing was provided by twenty-nine alopecia patients at one to four time points (pre-sensitization, 2, 6 and 24 weeks). The mostly female patient cohort included alopecia areata with under or over 50% scalp involvement, alopecia totalis and alopecia universalis. Overall study outcomes, separate from this receptor: The number of TCRs above 1 in 1000 frequency did not change with DPC sensitization; there was no evidence of global repertoire structure alterations. The number of PT1 expanded TCRs positively correlated with patch test score, significant at thresholds 8, 16 and 32 but not 4. Repeated subsampling changed both the strength of the expansion versus patch-test correlation and the threshold at which the correlation became significant. Alopecia, a presumed autoimmune disease, was present in all patients, so the immune response of the patients might differ from that of healthy individuals. Compared with pre-sensitization or healthy control sets, expanded TCRs formed significantly more large CDR3 similarity clusters, which is consistent with antigen-driven responses.

Receptor libraries were prepared by RACE. Sequenced using a NextSeq 500. During library preparation, unique molecular identifiers were attached to individual cDNA molecules so that TCRs could be counted quantitatively and reproducibly. From each blood RNA sample, both TCR alpha and TCR beta chains were sequenced. In the original analysis: The median number of TCRs per sample was 95,638, ranging from roughly 20,000 to 690,600. The Decombinator software suite was used to annotate V, J and CDR3 in the TCR reads. For the PS versus PT1 abundance plots, all samples were subsampled to the same number of TCRs (28,000). Expanded TCRs were defined as absent before sensitization and observed at least eight times at the 2-week time point. The public reads were reprocessed in TCRdb via fastp at Q25 and MiXCR, keeping in-frame beta chains. Every distinct CDR3 protein forms one entry, paired with its most common genes and DNA. V and J calls and clone size were set by TCRdb, not the authors. This sample holds under 450,000 distinct CDR3 sequences; more than 5% were observed only once. The ten top clones hold 5% to 6% of the sample.

Interpreted using the paper, the time point label stands for: patch test 2, 6 weeks after DPC sensitization. Sample treatment or condition, as interpreted from the label and publication: therapeutic diphenylcyclopropenone sensitization with weekly scalp DPC. Blood at each patch-test visit was drawn before the patch test was applied. Patients were considered eligible if aged 18 to 70, diagnosed with alopecia and deemed suitable for DPC therapy, and patients were excluded if pregnant. Unfractionated whole blood was collected in Tempus Blood RNA tubes, and total RNA was extracted from that blood. Trimming at the junction amounts to 5 bases on V and 10 bases on J, and the germline ends lie 17 bases apart. The CDR3 measures 13 amino acids from cysteine to phenylalanine. Only the CDR3 DNA stays, 39 bases, in frame from base 1. Via the germline V gene, CDR1 is MDHEN and CDR2 SYDVKM. Details on this clonotype: This clone's antigen is unknown. Base qualities were left out, and no much larger clone turns up one base away.

The rearranged segments are TRBV28 and TRBJ1-1; too little of a D gene remains to name it. Sequenced material: whole blood, taken in connection with sensitization to the hapten diphenylcyclopropenone (DPC). The TCR sequence derives from a woman younger than 35 with alopecia areata. Some clones in this sample may be carry-over from other donors' samples. DNA sequence: TGTGCCAGCAGTCCCCGGGGAGGGAGAGTAGCTTTCTTT. Its amino acids are CASSPRGGRVAFF.